This T cell receptor (beta chain) was recovered during a study of beta chain features in type 1 diabetes. Study as a whole: The examined sorted cells totaled over 85,000,000 across samples. Findings and limits, study-wide: Cells that show high TCR expression could be over-represented by cDNA sequencing. Patients with Type 1 diabetes showed moderately but significantly shorter TCRB CDR3s in all four CD4+ subsets. Comparison showed that naive, central memory and Treg TCRB repertoires appeared more similar among patients than among healthy donors.

The study reverse transcribed the entire isolated RNA, so it sequenced expressed TCRB transcripts. Method: immunoSEQ multiplex PCR; TCRdb's copy keeps in-frame clones and lacks some. Of roughly 250,000 clones in the sample, approximately 20% were seen once. About this clone: The antigen is unknown.

Sequencing was performed on naive CD4+ T cells from blood. This TCR derives from a woman aged 40 to 50 with type 1 diabetes.

The CDR3 region is CASTLLAVGTDTQYF. As DNA, the CDR3 is TGTGCCAGCACCCTACTAGCGGTTGGCACAGATACGCAGTATTTT. The chain combines TRBV7-2 with TRBJ2-3; 8 nucleotides match TRBD2. CDR3 size: 15 residues. Germline CDR1 is SGHTA and CDR2 is FQGNSA. The V gene end was trimmed by 7 bases and the J gene end by 1 base; junction bases not matched to a gene: 7.